This T cell receptor beta chain was captured by sequencing in a study of cytomegalovirus exposure and HLA in healthy donors. Findings and limits, study-wide: The likely explanation for a cluster of highly shared sequence variants was sequencing artifact.

On this clone: What it binds is not known.

The PCR employed 60 Vbeta primers together with 13 Jbeta primers. Data came from immunoSEQ multiplex PCR; TCRdb stores just in-frame clones and leaves some out. The sample lists about 200,000 clones; around 82% were seen once. Looked up from germline, CDR1 is MGHDK and CDR2 is SYGVNS. V shed 7 bases, J shed 10 bases, and the junction held 5 bases outside the gene matches. This CDR3 comprises 12 residues. Material: PBMCs. This chain joins TRBV25-1 and TRBJ1-4; 8 bases fit TRBD1. This receptor was taken from a man in his forties in good health and CMV-seropositive. The DNA of the CDR3 is TGTGCCAGCAACGCAGGGGGCGGAAAACTGTTTTTT. This sequence encodes CASNAGGGKLFF.